The 3 T cell receptor beta chains below come from one sample, sequenced in a study of blood T cell repertoires in COVID-19. The method was immunoSEQ multiplex PCR; TCRdb's version includes in-frame clones alone and lacks a portion of them. The sample contains tens of thousands of clones, approximately 89% of which appear only once. The sequencing sample was made of peripheral blood. These receptors all come from an elderly man with acute or convalescent COVID-19.

V is TRBV11-2 and J is TRBJ1-2; TRBD1 agrees at 8 bases. The germline V gene has CDR1 SGHAT and CDR2 FQNNGV. CDR3 length equals 13 residues. Losses at the gene ends were 3 bases for V and 7 bases for J; bases not matched to a gene: 4. The CDR3 spells CASSFAGGFGYTF. CDR3 in DNA: TGTGCCAGCAGCTTTGCAGGGGGCTTTGGCTACACCTTC. The variable domain in full, with the rest retrieved from reference TRBV11-2 and TRBJ1-2, is EAGVAQSPRYKIIEKRQSVAFWCNPISGHATLYWYQQILGQGPKLLIQFQNNGVVDDSQLPKDRFSAERLKGVDSTLKIQPAKLEDSAVYLCASSFAGGFGYTFGSGTRLTVV.

The rearrangement links TRBV11-1 to TRBJ1-1; D gene ambiguous. The germline V and J ends were trimmed by 4 bases and 1 base, with 7 bases remaining between them. The CDR3 is 13 amino acids. Germline lookup yields CDR1 SGHAT and CDR2 FQDESV (reference sequence). CDR3 residues: CASSSDSNTEAFF. DNA of the CDR3: TGTGCCAGCAGCTCAGATTCGAACACTGAAGCTTTCTTT.

This clone was detected once. The CDR3 protein is CASITRGDRGNEQYF. Here the CDR3 DNA reads TGTGCCAGCATCACAAGGGGGGACAGGGGAAACGAGCAGTACTTC. The chain couples TRBV2 to TRBJ2-7, with TRBD1 identical over 10 bases. The germline gives CDR1 SNHLY, CDR2 FYNNEI. The junction had 11 bases not matched to a gene; V was cut back by 7 bases and J by 5 bases. The CDR3 is made up of 15 amino acids.